The entry below describes one T cell receptor beta chain. Its binding antigen is unknown. Nothing much larger sits one base from this clone, and base qualities are not available. This sample is drawn from a study of T-cell reconstitution after alpha-beta-depleted transplantation in children (dated by TCRdb to the mid-2010s). At the level of the whole study: Using TCR repertoire profiling, the study followed T-cell immune reconstitution in a quantitative way in children after TCRalphabeta/CD19-depleted allogeneic hematopoietic cell transplantation. The paper's findings and limits, for the study overall: In some patients, high TCRbeta diversity at day 60 was attributed to recipient T cells and intrathymic progenitors that had survived conditioning. Apparently early alphabetaT-cell count recovery about two months after transplant reportedly relied on only several hundred rapidly expanded clones derived from non-depleted graft cells. Hyperexpanded clone frequencies declined over subsequent months; after one year, T-cell counts and TCRbeta diversity were mostly attributed to newly produced T cells.

The label giving this sample's treatment or condition can be read as: allogeneic hematopoietic cell transplantation with graft depleted of TCRalphabeta T cells and CD19 B cells. The transplant recipients were children given TCRalphabeta/CD19-depleted allogeneic hematopoietic cell grafts. The method was PCR. Instrument used: Illumina HiSeq 2500. To normalize quantification of the TCRbeta repertoire, the TCR libraries were built with molecular barcoding that relied on unique molecular identifiers. TCRdb trimmed the raw reads at Q25, called clones with MiXCR and kept productive beta chains. CDR3 protein sequences are deduplicated, and each keeps its most common genes and DNA. This sample has fewer than 550,000 distinct CDR3 sequences in its table, and around 10% of those were observed once. Jointly, the top ten make up around 15% of the sample. The sequence derives from a female patient aged 2 to 10 who had a stem cell transplant for aplastic anemia, so the T cells may come from the graft donor. This specimen was PBMCs, mostly from graft donor cells, taken 180 days after TCRalphabeta/CD19-depleted stem cell transplant.

The CDR3 reads as follows: CASSQGRGAYEQYF. Here is the DNA: TGTGCCAGCAGCCAAGGGAGGGGGGCCTACGAGCAGTACTTC. The V and J genes are TRBV3-1 and TRBJ2-7; the D match is possibly TRBD1 or TRBD2, with 6 bases aligned in each. CDR1 is given as LGHDT and CDR2 as YNNKEL, both from the germline V gene (reference sequence). The CDR3 spans 14 residues, from the cysteine through the phenylalanine. Here the CDR3 DNA is all that survives: 42 bases in frame from base 1. Deletion took 1 base off V and 2 bases off J, with a span of 9 bases between the germline ends.